The table lists the clone carrying this T cell receptor (beta chain) with many counts. As yet, its antigen is unknown. TCRdb passed the 5' RACE reads through MiXCR, listing each CDR3 protein once. The table lists 55,000 to 85,000 distinct CDR3 sequences, about 12% of them singletons, with 4.5% in the top ten. These data come from a study of early T cells in non-severe SARS-CoV-2 infection. Findings of the study overall: A preference for anti-spike CD8 responses marked VDJdb matching, which missed private and CD4 specificities.

V was clipped by 1 base and J by 2 bases; unmatched bases: 5. The CDR3 spans 15 residues. Germline CDR1 reads LGHDT; CDR2 reads YNNKEL (reference sequence). The TCR comes from an adult who was a healthcare worker with PCR-confirmed SARS-CoV-2 infection or an uninfected control (not recorded which). The genes are TRBV3-1 and TRBJ2-7; TRBD2 matches at 7 bases. Sequencing input: whole blood. In nucleotides, the CDR3 is TGTGCCAGCAGCCAAGGCCCGGGAGGCACCTACGAGCAGTACTTC. It codes for CASSQGPGGTYEQYF.